The 10 T cell receptor beta chains in this list originate from one sample, sequenced in a study of identifying expanded T cells in peripheral blood. Sequenced by immunoSEQ multiplex PCR; TCRdb stores in-frame clones only, minus some. This sample yields about 91,000 clones, of which about 88% are seen a single time; roughly 3.9% belongs to the top ten. The sequenced sample consisted of blood. These receptor sequences come from a person between 18 and 75 years old in good health.

This clone was seen only once. Here the CDR3 reads CASRQGNRADTQYF. CDR3 DNA: TGCGCCAGCAGACAGGGTAACCGCGCAGATACGCAGTATTTT. This rearrangement joins TRBV5-1 to TRBJ2-3, with D possibly matching TRBD1 (6 bases). Germline assignment: CDR1 SGHRS and CDR2 YFSETQ. V dropped 5 bases and J dropped 4 bases, with 14 bases sitting between them. The CDR3 consists of 14 residues.

The chain uses TRBV10-1 and TRBJ2-7, with D tentatively TRBD2 (5 bases). The CDR3 extends over 14 amino acids. Trimming stripped 3 bases from V and 6 bases from J, with 15 bases between. CDR1 is WNHNN, CDR2 SYGVQD, per germline (reference sequence). CDR3 residues: CASSEGNGVAEQYF. In DNA form, the CDR3 reads TGCGCCAGCAGTGAAGGTAACGGGGTGGCCGAGCAGTACTTC.

This rearrangement joins TRBV28 to TRBJ1-2, with D hard to call. V gave up 3 bases and J gave up 10 bases, with 15 bases separating them. Per the germline V gene, CDR1 is MDHEN and CDR2 is SYDVKM. This CDR3 is built from 13 residues. CDR3 in amino acids: CASSFRAPLDYTF. The CDR3 DNA reads TGTGCCAGCAGTTTTAGGGCGCCACTGGACTACACCTTC.

The chain links TRBV5-1 to TRBJ2-7; TRBD1 might be the D (5 bases). Germline loops: CDR1 SGHRS, CDR2 YFSETQ. CDR3 length equals 12 residues. Trimming shortened V by 2 bases and J by 6 bases, and 9 bases separated the two germline ends. CDR3 amino acids: CASSLGDPEQYF. CDR3 nucleotides: TGCGCCAGCAGCTTAGGGGATCCCGAGCAGTACTTC.

Relative to its sample, this clone is medium-sized. The chain has TRBV6-1 and TRBJ2-2; D unclear. The CDR3 length is 15 residues. Trimming took off 1 base at V and 6 bases at J, with 12 bases between the two ends. Germline loops: CDR1 MNHNS, CDR2 SASEGT. The CDR3 region has the DNA TGTGCCAGCAGTGAAGATCCCAATGGGGCCGGGGAGCTGTTTTTT. It encodes CASSEDPNGAGELFF.

The V gene is TRBV10-3, the J gene TRBJ1-1; possibly TRBD1 for D (6 bases). CDR1 ENHRY and CDR2 SYGVKD come from the germline V gene. The V end was cut by 3 bases, the J end by 5 bases, with 10 bases between. The CDR3 covers 13 residues. The CDR3 DNA follows: TGTGCCATCAGTGACAGGCAGGGGACTGAAGCTTTCTTT. Residues: CAISDRQGTEAFF.

J is TRBJ2-1 and V is TRBV6-4; the D gene could be TRBD1 or TRBD2 (6 bases each). From germline, CDR1 is MRHNA and CDR2 SNTAGT. V dropped 3 bases and J dropped 10 bases, with 22 bases sitting between them. This CDR3 spans 16 amino acids. In DNA, the CDR3 is TGTGCCAGCAGTGAAAACCCTCGGGGGCGGGGAGGCGAGCAGTTCTTC. As protein: CASSENPRGRGGEQFF.

V usage is TRBV6-1 and J usage is TRBJ2-7, with unresolved D. This CDR3 has 14 amino acids. V gave up 1 base and J gave up 7 bases, with 14 bases separating them. CDR1 is MNHNS, CDR2 SASEGT, per germline. The CDR3 nucleotides are TGTGCCAGCAGTGAAGGACCGTTCGAAGGGGAGCAGTACTTC. Translation: CASSEGPFEGEQYF.

The chain combines TRBV19 with TRBJ1-2, with TRBD1 matching 10 bases. J was trimmed by 3 bases and V by 7 bases; bases with no gene match: 2. The germline gives CDR1 LNHDA, CDR2 SQIVND (reference sequence). This CDR3 contains 13 residues. Here the CDR3 reads CASTGTGDYGYTF. In nucleotides, the CDR3 is TGTGCCAGTACTGGGACAGGGGACTATGGCTACACCTTC.

V and J are TRBV28 and TRBJ2-6; perhaps TRBD1 as D (5 bases). The CDR3 runs to 15 residues. The germline V and J ends were trimmed by 3 bases and 2 bases, with 8 bases remaining between them. Looked up from germline, CDR1 is MDHEN and CDR2 is SYDVKM. The DNA of the CDR3 is TGTGCCAGCAGTTTGTGGACACCTGGGGCCAACGTCCTGACTTTC. Its translation is CASSLWTPGANVLTF.